This TCR beta chain was recorded in a study of CD8 T cells in Susac syndrome. Overall study context: Treatment status at blood draw for the Susac syndrome patients was therapy-naive, corticosteroids, or intravenous immunoglobulin alone. Study findings and constraints: In total CD8+ repertoires, around 17 Susac-specific public clones were detected, and CD8+ TEMRA repertoires contained a few.

When the RNA was reverse transcribed, random hexamers were used with an input of roughly 0.45 to 1 ug. TCR beta CDR3 was amplified by immunoSEQ covering 54 Vbeta and 13 Jbeta. Each CDR3 protein is one row after TCRdb ran MiXCR on the immunoSEQ multiplex PCR reads. The repertoire holds about 110,000 distinct CDR3 sequences, with roughly 95% as singletons. The V end was cut by 8 bases, the J end by 0 bases, with 8 bases between. Looked up from germline, CDR1 is SNHLY and CDR2 is FYNNEI. The CDR3 length is 12 residues. For this clonotype: The antigen is not known.

This sequence was found in a human donor with Susac syndrome. Sequencing was done on a sample of CD8+ T cells from PBMCs. The chain links TRBV2 to TRBJ2-7; D is ambiguous. CDR3 in DNA: TGTGCCAGCCGTGTGAGCTCCTACGAGCAGTACTTC. Its translation: CASRVSSYEQYF.